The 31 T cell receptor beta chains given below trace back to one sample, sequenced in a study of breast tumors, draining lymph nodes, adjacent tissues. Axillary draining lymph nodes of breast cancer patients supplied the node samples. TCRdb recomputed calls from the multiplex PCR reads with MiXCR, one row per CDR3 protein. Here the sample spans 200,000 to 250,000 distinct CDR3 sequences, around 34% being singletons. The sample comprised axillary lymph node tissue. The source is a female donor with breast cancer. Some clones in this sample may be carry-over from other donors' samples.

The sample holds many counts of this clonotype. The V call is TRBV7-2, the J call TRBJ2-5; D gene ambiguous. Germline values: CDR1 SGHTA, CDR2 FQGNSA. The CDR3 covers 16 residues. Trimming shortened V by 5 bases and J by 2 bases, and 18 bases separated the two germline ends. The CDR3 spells CASSRGRQRIQETQYF. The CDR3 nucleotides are TGTGCCAGCAGCCGCGGACGGCAGAGGATACAAGAGACCCAGTACTTC.

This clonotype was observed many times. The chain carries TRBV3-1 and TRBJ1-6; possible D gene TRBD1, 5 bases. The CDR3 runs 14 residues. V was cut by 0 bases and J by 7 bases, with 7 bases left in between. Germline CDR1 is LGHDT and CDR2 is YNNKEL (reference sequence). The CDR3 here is CASSQDRVNSPLHF. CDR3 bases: TGTGCCAGCAGCCAAGACAGGGTAAATTCACCCCTCCACTTT.

The CDR3 DNA is TGTGCCAGCAGAATAGAATTGGTTCTCGAACAGTTCTTC. Translation gives CASRIELVLEQFF. V is TRBV7-9 and J is TRBJ2-1; no clear D. V lost 6 bases and J lost 13, with 19 bases in between. The CDR3 runs to 13 residues. Germline V gene data show CDR1 as SEHNR and CDR2 as FQNEAQ (reference sequence).

The DNA for the CDR3 is TGTGCCAGCAGTGAAAGGGGCAGGGCTGAAAAACTGTTTTTT. Residues: CASSERGRAEKLFF. V is TRBV6-1 and J is TRBJ1-4, with a tentative D call TRBD1 (5 bases). The CDR3 spans 14 residues. V was pared by 2 bases and J by 7 bases, with 11 bases between. Germline values: CDR1 MNHNS, CDR2 SASEGT.

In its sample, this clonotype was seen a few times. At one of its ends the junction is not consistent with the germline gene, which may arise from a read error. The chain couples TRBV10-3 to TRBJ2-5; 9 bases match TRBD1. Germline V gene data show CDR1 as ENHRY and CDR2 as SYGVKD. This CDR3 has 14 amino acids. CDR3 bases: TGTGCCATCAGCTCGGGACAGGGTCAAGGGACCCAGTACTTC. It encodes CAISSGQGQGTQYF.

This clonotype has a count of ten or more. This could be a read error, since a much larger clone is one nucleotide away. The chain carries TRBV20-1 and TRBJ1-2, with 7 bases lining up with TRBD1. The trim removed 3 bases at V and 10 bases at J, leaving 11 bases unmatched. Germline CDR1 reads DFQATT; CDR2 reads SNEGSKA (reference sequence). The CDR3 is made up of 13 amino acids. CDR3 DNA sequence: TGCAGTGCTAGGGAAACAGGGGCGAGAGCCTACACCTTC. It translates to CSARETGARAYTF.

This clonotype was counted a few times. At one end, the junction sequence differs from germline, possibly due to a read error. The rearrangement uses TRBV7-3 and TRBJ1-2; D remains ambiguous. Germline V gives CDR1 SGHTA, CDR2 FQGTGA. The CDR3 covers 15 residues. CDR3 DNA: TGTGCCAGCAGCTTAGACCCTCGAGGGAACTATGGCTACCCCTTC. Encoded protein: CASSLDPRGNYGYPF. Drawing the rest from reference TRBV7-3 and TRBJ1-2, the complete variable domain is GAGVSQTPSNKVTEKGKYVELRCDPISGHTALYWYRQSLGQGPEFLIYFQGTGAADDSGLPNDRFFAVRPEGSVSTLKIQRTERGDSAVYLCASSLDPRGNYGYPFGSGTRLTVV.

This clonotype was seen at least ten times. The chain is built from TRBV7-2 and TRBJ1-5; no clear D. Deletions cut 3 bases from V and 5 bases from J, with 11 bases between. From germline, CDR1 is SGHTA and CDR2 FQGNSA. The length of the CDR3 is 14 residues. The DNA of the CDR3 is TGTGCCAGCAGCTTGAACGGGGAGTATCAGCCCCAGCATTTT. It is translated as CASSLNGEYQPQHF.

CDR3 coding DNA: TGTGCCATCAGTCTGACCGAGAACTATGGCTACACCTTC. Protein: CAISLTENYGYTF. The V call is TRBV10-3, the J call TRBJ1-2; no definite D call. Trimming took 5 bases from V and 2 from J, leaving 9 bases between them. Germline CDR1 reads ENHRY; CDR2 reads SYGVKD. This CDR3 has 13 residues.

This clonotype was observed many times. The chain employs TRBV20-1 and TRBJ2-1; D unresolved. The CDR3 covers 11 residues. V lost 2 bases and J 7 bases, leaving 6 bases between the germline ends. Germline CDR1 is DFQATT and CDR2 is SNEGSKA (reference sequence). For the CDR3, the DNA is TGCAGTGCTAGATATGGGAATGAGCAGTTCTTC. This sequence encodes CSARYGNEQFF.

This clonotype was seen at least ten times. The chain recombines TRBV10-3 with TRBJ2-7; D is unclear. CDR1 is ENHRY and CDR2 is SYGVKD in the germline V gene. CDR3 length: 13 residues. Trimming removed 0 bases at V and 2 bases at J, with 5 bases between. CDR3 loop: CAISESTTYEQYF. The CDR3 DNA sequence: TGTGCCATCAGTGAGTCAACAACCTACGAGCAGTACTTC.

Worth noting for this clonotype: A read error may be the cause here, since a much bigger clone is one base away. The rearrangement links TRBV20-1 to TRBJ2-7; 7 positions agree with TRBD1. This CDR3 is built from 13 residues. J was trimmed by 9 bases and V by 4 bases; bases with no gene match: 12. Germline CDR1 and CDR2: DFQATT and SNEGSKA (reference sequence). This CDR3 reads CSATRQGRDAQYF. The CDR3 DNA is TGCAGTGCTACGCGACAGGGAAGGGACGCGCAGTACTTC.

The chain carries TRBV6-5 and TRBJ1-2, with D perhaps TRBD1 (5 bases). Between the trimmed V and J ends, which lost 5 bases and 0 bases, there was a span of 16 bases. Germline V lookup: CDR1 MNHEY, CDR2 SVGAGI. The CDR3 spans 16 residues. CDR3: CASSHLRGSPNYGYTF. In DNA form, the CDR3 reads TGTGCCAGCAGTCACCTCCGGGGGAGCCCTAACTATGGCTACACCTTC.

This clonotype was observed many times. CDR3 amino acids: CATSRSGEEQYF. The CDR3 DNA sequence: TGTGCCACCAGCAGATCCGGAGAAGAGCAGTACTTC. The chain combines TRBV15 with TRBJ2-7; no firm D call. The ends were cut back, 2 bases at V and 7 bases at J, with 9 bases in the middle. CDR3 length: 12 amino acids. CDR1 and CDR2 from the germline V gene are LNHNV and YYDKDF (reference sequence).

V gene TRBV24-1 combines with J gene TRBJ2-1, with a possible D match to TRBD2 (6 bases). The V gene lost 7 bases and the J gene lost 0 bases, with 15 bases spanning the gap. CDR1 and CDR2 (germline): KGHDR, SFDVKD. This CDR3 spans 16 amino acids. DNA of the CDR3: TGTGCCACCAGCAGCTTGGAGGGGAGCTCCTACAATGAGCAGTTCTTC. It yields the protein CATSSLEGSSYNEQFF.

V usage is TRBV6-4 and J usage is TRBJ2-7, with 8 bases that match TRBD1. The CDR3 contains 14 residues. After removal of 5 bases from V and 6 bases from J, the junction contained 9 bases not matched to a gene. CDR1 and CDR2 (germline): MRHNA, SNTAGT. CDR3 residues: CASSLVWTGREQYF. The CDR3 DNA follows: TGTGCCAGCAGTTTAGTATGGACAGGGCGCGAGCAGTACTTC.

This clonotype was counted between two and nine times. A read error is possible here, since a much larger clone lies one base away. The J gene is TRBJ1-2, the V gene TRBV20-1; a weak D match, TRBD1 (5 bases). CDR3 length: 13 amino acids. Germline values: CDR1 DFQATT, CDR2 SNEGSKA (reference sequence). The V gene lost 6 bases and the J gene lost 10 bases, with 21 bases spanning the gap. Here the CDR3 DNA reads TGCAGTGCCGATGAGGAGGGGCCGGATGCCTACACCTTC. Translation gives CSADEEGPDAYTF.

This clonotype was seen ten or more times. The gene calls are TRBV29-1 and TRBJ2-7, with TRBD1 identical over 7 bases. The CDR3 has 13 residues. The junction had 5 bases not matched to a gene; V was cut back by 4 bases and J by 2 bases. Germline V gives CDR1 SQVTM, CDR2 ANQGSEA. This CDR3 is CSVAGRGTYEQYF. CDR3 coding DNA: TGCAGCGTTGCGGGCAGGGGGACCTACGAGCAGTACTTC.

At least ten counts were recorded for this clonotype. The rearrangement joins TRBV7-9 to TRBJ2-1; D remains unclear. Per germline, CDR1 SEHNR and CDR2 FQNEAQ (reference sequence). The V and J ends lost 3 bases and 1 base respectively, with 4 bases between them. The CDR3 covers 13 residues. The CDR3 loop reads CASSLGSYNEQFF. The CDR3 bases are TGTGCCAGCAGCTTGGGATCCTACAATGAGCAGTTCTTC.

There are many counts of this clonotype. For the CDR3, the DNA is TGTGCCAGCAGCCCCGGGACAGTAGGCACCATATATTTT. It codes for CASSPGTVGTIYF. The chain is built from TRBV6-6 and TRBJ1-3, with 7 bases matching TRBD1. Trimming at V came to 6 bases and at J to 9 bases, leaving 8 bases not matched to a gene. Germline V gene data show CDR1 as MNHNY and CDR2 as SVGAGI (reference sequence). The CDR3 length is 13 residues.

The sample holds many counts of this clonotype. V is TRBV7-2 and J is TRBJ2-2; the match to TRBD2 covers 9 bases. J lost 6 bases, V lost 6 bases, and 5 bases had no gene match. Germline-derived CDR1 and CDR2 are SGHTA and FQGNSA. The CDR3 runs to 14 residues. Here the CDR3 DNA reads TGTGCCAGCAGGGTAGCGGGGGCCGCCGGGGAGCTGTTTTTT. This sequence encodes CASRVAGAAGELFF.

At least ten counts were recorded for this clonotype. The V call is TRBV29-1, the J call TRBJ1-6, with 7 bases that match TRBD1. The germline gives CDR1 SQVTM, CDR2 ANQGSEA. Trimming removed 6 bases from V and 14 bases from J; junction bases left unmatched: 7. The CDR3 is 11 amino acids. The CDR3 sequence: CSVLTGVSLHF. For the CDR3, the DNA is TGCAGCGTCCTAACAGGGGTTTCCCTCCACTTT.

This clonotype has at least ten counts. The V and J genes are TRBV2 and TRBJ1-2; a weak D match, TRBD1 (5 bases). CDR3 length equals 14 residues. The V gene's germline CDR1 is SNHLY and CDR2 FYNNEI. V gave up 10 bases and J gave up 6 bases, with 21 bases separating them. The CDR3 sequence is CANSPESGTHGYTF. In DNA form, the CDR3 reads TGTGCCAACTCCCCCGAATCTGGGACCCATGGCTACACCTTC.

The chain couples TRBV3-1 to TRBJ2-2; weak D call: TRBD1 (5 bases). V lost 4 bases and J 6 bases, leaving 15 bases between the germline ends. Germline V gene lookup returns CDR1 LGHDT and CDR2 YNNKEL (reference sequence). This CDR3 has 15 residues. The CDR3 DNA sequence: TGTGCCAGCAGCCTCGGGCTAGTGGGGCCCGGGGAGCTGTTTTTT. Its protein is CASSLGLVGPGELFF.

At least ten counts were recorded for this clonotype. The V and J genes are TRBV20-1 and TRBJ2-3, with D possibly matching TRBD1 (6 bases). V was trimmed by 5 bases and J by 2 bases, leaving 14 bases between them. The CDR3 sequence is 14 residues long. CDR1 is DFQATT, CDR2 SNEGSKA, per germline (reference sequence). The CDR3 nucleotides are TGCAGTGCTGAGGGGCAGGGGCACACAGATACGCAGTATTTT. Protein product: CSAEGQGHTDTQYF.

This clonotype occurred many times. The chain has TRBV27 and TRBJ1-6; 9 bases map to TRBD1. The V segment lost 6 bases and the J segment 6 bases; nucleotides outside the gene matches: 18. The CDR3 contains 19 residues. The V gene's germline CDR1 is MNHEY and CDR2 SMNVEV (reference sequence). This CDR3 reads CASRITGTGPVWANSPLHF. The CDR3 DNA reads TGTGCCAGCAGAATTACCGGGACAGGGCCGGTTTGGGCTAATTCACCCCTCCACTTT.

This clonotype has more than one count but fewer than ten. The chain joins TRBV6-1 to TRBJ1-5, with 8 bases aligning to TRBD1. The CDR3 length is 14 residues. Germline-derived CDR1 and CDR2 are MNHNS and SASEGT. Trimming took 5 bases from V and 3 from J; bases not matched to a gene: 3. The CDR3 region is CASSPGGDNQPQHF. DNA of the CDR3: TGTGCCAGCAGTCCAGGGGGCGACAATCAGCCCCAGCATTTT.

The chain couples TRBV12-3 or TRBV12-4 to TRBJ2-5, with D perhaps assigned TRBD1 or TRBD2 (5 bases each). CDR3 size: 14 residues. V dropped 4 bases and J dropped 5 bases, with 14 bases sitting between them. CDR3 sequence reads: CASSYGQGGETQYF. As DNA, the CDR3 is TGTGCCAGCAGTTACGGGCAGGGCGGGGAGACCCAGTACTTC.

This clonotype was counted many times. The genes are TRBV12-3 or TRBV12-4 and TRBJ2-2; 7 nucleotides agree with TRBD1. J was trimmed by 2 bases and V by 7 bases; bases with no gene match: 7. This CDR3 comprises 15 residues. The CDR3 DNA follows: TGTGCCAGCAAGTTGGGGACAGTCAACACCGGGGAGCTGTTTTTT. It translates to CASKLGTVNTGELFF.

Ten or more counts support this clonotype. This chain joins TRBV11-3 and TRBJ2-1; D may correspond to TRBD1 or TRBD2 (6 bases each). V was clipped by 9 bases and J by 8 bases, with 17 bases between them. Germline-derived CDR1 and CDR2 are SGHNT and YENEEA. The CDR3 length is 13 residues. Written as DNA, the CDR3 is TGTGCCAGACCCTGGAGGGGGGCCGATGAGCAGTTCTTC. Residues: CARPWRGADEQFF.

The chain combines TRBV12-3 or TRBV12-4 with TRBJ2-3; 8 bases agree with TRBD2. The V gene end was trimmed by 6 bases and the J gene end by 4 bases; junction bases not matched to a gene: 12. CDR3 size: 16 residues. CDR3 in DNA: TGTGCCAGCAGCCCTGTTCTCAGCGGGAGTGCAGATACGCAGTATTTT. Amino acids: CASSPVLSGSADTQYF.